This entry describes one T cell receptor beta chain. The data derive from a study of blood T cell repertoires in COVID-19. Study details: Samples representing acute and convalescent COVID-19 were sourced from the United States, Italy and Spain.

Looked up from germline, CDR1 is MGHRA and CDR2 is YSYEKL. The CDR3 has 13 residues. With 1 base clipped from V and 4 bases from J, the junction kept 1 base outside the gene matches. Method: immunoSEQ multiplex PCR; TCRdb's copy keeps in-frame clones and lacks some. The sample contains some 170,000 clones, 81% of which appear only once. This sequence was found in a human donor in a cohort sampled during active COVID-19. What was sequenced was peripheral blood. The chain has TRBV4-1 and TRBJ2-7, with TRBD2 matching over 7 bases. Here the CDR3 DNA reads TGCGCCAGCAGCCAAGTGGGAGGGTACGAGCAGTACTTC. Encoded protein: CASSQVGGYEQYF.